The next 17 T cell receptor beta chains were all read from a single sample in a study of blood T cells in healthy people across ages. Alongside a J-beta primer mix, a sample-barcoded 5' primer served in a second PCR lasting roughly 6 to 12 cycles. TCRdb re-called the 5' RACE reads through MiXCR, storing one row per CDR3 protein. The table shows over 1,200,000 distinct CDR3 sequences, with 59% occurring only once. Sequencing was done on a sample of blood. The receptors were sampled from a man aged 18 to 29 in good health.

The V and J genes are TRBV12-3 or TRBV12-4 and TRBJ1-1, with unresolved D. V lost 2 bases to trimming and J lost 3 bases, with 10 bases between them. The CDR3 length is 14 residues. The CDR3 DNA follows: TGTGCCAGCAGTTTATTGGTCGGGGACACTGAAGCTTTCTTT. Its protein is CASSLLVGDTEAFF.

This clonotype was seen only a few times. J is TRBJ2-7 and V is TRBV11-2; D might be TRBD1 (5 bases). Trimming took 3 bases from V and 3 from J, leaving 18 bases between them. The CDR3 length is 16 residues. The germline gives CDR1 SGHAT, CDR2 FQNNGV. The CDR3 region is CASSLEQAARGYEQYF. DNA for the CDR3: TGTGCCAGCAGCTTGGAACAGGCGGCTAGAGGCTACGAGCAGTACTTC.

The CDR3 coding sequence is TGTGCCAGCAGTTTTGGGACAGGGTTGGTCTATGGCTACACCTTC. It translates to CASSFGTGLVYGYTF. The chain carries TRBV12-3 or TRBV12-4 and TRBJ1-2; 9 nucleotides align to TRBD1. V was pared by 3 bases and J by 4 bases, with 6 bases of the junction left unmatched. The CDR3 has 15 residues.

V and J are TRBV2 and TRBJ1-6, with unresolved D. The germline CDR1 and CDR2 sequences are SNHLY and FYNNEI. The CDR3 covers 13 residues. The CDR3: CGTAPENNSPLHF. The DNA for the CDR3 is TGTGGGACGGCTCCCGAGAATAATTCACCCCTCCACTTT.

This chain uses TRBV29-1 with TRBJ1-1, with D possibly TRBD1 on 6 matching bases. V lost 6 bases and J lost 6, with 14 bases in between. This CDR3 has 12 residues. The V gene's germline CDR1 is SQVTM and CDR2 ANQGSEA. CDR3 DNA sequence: TGCAGCGTAAACACAGGGACGGCTGAAGCTTTCTTT. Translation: CSVNTGTAEAFF.

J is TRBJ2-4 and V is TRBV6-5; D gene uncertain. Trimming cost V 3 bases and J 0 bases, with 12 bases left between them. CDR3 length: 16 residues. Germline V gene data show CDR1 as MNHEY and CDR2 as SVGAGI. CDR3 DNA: TGTGCCAGCAGTTATCGGCGGATCTTAGCCAAAAACATTCAGTACTTC. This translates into CASSYRRILAKNIQYF.

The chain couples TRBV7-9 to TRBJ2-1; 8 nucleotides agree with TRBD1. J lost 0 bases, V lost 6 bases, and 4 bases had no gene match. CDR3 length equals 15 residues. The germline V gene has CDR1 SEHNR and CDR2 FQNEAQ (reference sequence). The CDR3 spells CASRPTGGSYNEQFF. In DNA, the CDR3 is TGTGCCAGCAGACCTACAGGGGGCTCCTACAATGAGCAGTTCTTC.

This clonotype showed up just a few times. Written as DNA, the CDR3 is TGTGCCAGCAGTTACGCACGTCATGGGGCCAACGTCCTGACTTTC. Its translation is CASSYARHGANVLTF. V and J are TRBV6-5 and TRBJ2-6; no clear D. This CDR3 is built from 15 residues. The V and J ends lost 2 bases and 3 bases respectively, with 8 bases between them. The V gene's germline CDR1 is MNHEY and CDR2 SVGAGI.

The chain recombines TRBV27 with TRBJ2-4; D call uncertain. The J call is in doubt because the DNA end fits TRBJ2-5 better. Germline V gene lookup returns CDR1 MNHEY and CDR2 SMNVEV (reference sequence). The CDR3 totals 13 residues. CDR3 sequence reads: CASTTLGLETQYF. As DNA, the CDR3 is TGTGCCAGCACCACCCTGGGGTTAGAGACCCAGTACTTC.

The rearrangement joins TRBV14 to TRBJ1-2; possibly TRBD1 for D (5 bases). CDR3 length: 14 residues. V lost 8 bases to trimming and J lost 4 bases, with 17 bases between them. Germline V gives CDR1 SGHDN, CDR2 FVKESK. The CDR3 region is CASSSGPIIYGYTF. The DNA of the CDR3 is TGTGCCAGCTCCTCGGGACCGATAATCTATGGCTACACCTTC.

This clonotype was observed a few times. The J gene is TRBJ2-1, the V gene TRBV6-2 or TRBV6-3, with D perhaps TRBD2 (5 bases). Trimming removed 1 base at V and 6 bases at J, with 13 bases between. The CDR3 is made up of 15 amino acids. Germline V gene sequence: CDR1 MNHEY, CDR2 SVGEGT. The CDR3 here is CASSYLEPLGNEQFF. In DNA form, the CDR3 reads TGTGCCAGCAGTTACTTAGAGCCACTAGGCAATGAGCAGTTCTTC.

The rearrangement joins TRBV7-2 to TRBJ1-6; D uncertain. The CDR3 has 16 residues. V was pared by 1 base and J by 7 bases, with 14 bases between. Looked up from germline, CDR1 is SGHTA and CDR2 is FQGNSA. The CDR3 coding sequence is TGTGCCAGCAGCTTAGGGTCCTGGGCTCTCAATTCACCCCTCCACTTT. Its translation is CASSLGSWALNSPLHF.

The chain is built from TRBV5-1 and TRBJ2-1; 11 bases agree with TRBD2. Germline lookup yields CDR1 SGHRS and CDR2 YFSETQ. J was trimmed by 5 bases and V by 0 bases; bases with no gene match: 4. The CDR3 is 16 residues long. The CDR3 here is CASSLVSGGDHNEQFF. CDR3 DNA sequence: TGCGCCAGCAGCTTGGTTAGCGGGGGGGACCACAATGAGCAGTTCTTC.

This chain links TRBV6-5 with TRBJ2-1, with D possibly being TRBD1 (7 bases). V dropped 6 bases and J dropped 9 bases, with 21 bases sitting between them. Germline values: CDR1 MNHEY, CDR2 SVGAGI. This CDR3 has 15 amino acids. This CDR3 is CASRAGQTPTSEQFF. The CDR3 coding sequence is TGTGCCAGCAGGGCGGGACAGACCCCTACAAGTGAGCAGTTCTTC.

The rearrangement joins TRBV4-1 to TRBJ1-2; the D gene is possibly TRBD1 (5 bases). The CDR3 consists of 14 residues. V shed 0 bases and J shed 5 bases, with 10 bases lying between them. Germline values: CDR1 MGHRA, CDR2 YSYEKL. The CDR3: CASSQESGWYGYTF. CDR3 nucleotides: TGCGCCAGCAGCCAAGAGTCAGGGTGGTATGGCTACACCTTC.

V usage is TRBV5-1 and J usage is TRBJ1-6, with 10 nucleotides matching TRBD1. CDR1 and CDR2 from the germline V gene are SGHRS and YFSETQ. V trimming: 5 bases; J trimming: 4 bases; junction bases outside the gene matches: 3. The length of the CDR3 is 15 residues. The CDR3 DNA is TGCGCCAGCAGACAGGGACAGGGGTATAATTCACCCCTCCACTTT. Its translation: CASRQGQGYNSPLHF.

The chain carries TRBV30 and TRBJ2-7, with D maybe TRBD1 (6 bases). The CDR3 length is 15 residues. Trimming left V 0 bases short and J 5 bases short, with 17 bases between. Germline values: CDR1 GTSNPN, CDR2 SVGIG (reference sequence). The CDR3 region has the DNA TGTGCCTGGAGTGTACGACGAACAGGGTACCACGAGCAGTACTTC. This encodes CAWSVRRTGYHEQYF.